This T cell receptor beta chain emerged from a study of cytomegalovirus exposure and HLA in healthy donors. Overall study: Later, an analysis reported that the 130 or so validation repertoires had used the same platform as the roughly 650 first-cohort repertoires. Overall study findings and caveats: The authors listed about 170 TCR beta chains as cytomegalovirus-associated.

TCRdb's table, derived via immunoSEQ multiplex PCR, lists solely in-frame clones and lacks some. The top ten hold around 10% of the sample, which has under 150,000 clones, more than 85% seen once. Concerning this clone itself: Its antigen is still unknown.

The donors were members of the validation cohort, which comprised approximately 120 subjects and was separate from the first cohort of 600 to 800 subjects. Germline V lookup: CDR1 SQVTM, CDR2 ANQGSEA. CDR3 length equals 13 residues. Trimming cost V 6 bases and J 8 bases, with 17 bases left between them. Sample: PBMCs. The V and J genes are TRBV29-1 and TRBJ1-5; no clear D gene. The sequence was obtained from a man between 18 and 35 years old in good health and CMV-seropositive. CDR3 sequence reads: CSVRRSQAEPQHF. CDR3 DNA: TGCAGCGTCCGAAGGTCCCAAGCGGAGCCCCAGCATTTT.